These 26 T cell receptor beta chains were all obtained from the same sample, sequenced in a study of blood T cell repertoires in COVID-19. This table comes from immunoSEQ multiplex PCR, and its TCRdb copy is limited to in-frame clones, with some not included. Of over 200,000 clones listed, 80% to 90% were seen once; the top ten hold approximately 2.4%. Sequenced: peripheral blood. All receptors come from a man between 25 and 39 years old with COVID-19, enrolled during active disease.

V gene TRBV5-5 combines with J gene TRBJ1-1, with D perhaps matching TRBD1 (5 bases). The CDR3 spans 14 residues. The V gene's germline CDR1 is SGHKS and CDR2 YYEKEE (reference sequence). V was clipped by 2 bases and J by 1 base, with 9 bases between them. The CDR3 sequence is CASSFTGTNTEAFF. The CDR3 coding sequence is TGTGCCAGCAGCTTTACAGGCACGAACACTGAAGCTTTCTTT.

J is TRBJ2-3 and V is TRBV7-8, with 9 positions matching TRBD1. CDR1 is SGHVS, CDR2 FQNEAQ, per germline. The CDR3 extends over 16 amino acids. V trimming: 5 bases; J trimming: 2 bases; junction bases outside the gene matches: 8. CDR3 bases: TGTGCCAGCAGCCAGATAGGACAGGGGAACACAGATACGCAGTATTTT. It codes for CASSQIGQGNTDTQYF.

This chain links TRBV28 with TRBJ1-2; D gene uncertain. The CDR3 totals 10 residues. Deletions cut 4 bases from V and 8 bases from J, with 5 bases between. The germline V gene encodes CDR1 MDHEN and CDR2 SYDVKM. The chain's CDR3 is CASSYSGYTF. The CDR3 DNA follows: TGTGCCAGCAGTTATTCGGGCTACACCTTC.

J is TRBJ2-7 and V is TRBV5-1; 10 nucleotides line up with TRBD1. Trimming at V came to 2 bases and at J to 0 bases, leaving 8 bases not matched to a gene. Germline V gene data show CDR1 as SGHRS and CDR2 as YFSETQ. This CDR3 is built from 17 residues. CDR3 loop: CASSFKHGQGGSYEQYF. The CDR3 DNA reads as TGCGCCAGCAGCTTTAAGCATGGACAGGGGGGCTCCTACGAGCAGTACTTC. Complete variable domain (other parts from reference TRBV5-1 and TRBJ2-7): KAGVTQTPRYLIKTRGQQVTLSCSPISGHRSVSWYQQTPGQGLQFLFEYFSETQRNKGNFPGRFSGRQFSNSRSEMNVSTLELGDSALYLCASSFKHGQGGSYEQYFGPGTRLTVT.

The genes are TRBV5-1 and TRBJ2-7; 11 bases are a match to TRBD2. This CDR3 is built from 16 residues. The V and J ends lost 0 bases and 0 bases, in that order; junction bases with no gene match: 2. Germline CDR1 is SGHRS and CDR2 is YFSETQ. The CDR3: CASSLGLAGISYEQYF. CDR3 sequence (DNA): TGCGCCAGCAGCTTGGGACTAGCGGGGATCTCCTACGAGCAGTACTTC.

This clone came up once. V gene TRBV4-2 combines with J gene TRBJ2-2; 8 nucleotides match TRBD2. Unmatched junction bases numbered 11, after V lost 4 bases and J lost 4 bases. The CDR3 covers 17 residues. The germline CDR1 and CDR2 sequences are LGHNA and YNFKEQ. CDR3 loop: CASSPRHGGAFTGELFF. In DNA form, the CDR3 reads TGTGCCAGCAGCCCAAGGCACGGGGGGGCTTTCACCGGGGAGCTGTTTTTT.

The CDR3 sequence is CASSPGHQTYEQYF. Written as DNA, the CDR3 is TGTGCCAGCAGCCCTGGACACCAAACCTACGAGCAGTACTTC. The J gene is TRBJ2-7, the V gene TRBV4-2, with D tentatively TRBD1 (5 bases). The CDR3 length is 14 residues. Looked up from germline, CDR1 is LGHNA and CDR2 is YNFKEQ. V gave up 4 bases and J gave up 2 bases, with 12 bases separating them.

DNA for the CDR3: TGTGCCATCAGTTCCGGGACTAGCGGGGGGGGAAATGAGCAGTTCTTC. Amino acid sequence: CAISSGTSGGGNEQFF. The chain employs TRBV10-3 and TRBJ2-1, with 16 nucleotides matching TRBD2. Germline V gene sequence: CDR1 ENHRY, CDR2 SYGVKD. V was clipped by 5 bases and J by 7 bases; unmatched bases: 5. This CDR3 spans 16 amino acids.

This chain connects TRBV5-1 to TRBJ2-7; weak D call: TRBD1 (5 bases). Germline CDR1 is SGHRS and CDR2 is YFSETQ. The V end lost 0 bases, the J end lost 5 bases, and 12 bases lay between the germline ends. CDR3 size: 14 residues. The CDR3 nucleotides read TGCGCCAGCAGCTTGGGAGGCAGGGTCGACGAGCAGTACTTC. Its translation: CASSLGGRVDEQYF.

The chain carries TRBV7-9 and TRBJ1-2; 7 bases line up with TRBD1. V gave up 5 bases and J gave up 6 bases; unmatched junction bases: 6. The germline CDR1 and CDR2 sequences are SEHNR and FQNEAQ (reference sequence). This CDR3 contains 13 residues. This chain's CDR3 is CASSLGQMDGYTF. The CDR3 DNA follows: TGTGCCAGCAGCCTGGGACAGATGGATGGCTACACCTTC.

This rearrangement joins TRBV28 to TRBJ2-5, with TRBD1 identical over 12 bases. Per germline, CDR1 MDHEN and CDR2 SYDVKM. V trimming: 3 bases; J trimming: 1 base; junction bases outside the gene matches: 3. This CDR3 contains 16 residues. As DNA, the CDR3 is TGTGCCAGCAGTTTGGGACAGGGGGCCCCCCAAGAGACCCAGTACTTC. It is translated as CASSLGQGAPQETQYF.

The CDR3 is CASSERDRVDQPQHF. For the CDR3, the DNA is TGTGCCAGCAGTGAAAGGGACAGGGTGGACCAGCCCCAGCATTTT. This chain connects TRBV6-1 to TRBJ1-5, with 9 bases lining up with TRBD1. This CDR3 contains 15 residues. CDR1 is MNHNS and CDR2 is SASEGT in the germline V gene. Losses at the gene ends were 2 bases for V and 7 bases for J; bases not matched to a gene: 6.

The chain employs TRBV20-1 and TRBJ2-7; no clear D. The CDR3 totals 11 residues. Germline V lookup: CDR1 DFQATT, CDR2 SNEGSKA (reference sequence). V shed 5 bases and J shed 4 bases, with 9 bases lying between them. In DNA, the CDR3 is TGCAGTGCTCCAGACTGGTACGAGCAGTACTTC. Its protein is CSAPDWYEQYF.

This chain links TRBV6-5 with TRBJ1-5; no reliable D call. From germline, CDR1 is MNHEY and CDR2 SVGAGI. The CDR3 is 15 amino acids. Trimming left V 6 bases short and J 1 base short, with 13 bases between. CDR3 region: CASRRGAASNQPQHF. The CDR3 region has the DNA TGTGCCAGCAGACGCGGCGCAGCGAGCAATCAGCCCCAGCATTTT.

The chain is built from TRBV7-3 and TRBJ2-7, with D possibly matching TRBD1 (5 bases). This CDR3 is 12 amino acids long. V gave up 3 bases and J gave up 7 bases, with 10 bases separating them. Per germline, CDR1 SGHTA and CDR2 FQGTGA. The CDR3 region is CASSFTGDEQYF. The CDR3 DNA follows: TGTGCCAGCAGCTTTACAGGAGATGAGCAGTACTTC.

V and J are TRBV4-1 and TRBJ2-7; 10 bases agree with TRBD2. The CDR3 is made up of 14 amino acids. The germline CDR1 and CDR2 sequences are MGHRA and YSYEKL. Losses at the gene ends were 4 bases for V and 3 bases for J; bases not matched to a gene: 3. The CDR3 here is CASSLASGSYEQYF. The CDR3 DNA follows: TGCGCCAGCAGCCTCGCTAGCGGGAGCTACGAGCAGTACTTC.

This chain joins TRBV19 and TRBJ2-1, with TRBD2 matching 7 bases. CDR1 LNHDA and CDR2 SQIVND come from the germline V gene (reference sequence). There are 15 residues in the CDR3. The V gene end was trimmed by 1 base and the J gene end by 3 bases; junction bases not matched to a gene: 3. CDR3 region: CASSIGTSDYNEQFF. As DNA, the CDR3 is TGTGCCAGTAGTATAGGAACTAGCGACTACAATGAGCAGTTCTTC.

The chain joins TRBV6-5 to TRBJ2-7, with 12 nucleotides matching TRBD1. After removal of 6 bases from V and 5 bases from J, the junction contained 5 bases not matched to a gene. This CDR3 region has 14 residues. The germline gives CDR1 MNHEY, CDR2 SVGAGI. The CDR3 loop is CASRPGQGANEQYF. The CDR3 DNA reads TGTGCCAGCAGGCCGGGACAGGGGGCAAACGAGCAGTACTTC.

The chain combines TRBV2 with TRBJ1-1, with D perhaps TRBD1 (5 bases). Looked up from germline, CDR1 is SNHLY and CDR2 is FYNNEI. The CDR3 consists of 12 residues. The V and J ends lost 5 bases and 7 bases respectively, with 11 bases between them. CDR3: CASSWGGFEAFF. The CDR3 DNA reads TGTGCCAGCAGTTGGGGGGGATTTGAAGCTTTCTTT.

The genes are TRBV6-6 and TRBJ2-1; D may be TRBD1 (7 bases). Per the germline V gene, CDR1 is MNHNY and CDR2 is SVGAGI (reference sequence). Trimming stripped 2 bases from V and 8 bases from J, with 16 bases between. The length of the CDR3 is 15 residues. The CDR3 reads CASSYGGGIMYEQFF. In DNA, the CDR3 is TGTGCCAGCAGTTACGGAGGGGGCATTATGTATGAGCAGTTCTTC.

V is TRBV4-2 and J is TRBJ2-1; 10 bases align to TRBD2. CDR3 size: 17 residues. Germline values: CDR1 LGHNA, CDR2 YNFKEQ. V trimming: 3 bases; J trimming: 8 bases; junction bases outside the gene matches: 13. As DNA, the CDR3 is TGTGCCAGCAGCCAGATAGGAGCGGGAGGGGGTAGAGATGAGCAGTTCTTC. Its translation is CASSQIGAGGGRDEQFF.

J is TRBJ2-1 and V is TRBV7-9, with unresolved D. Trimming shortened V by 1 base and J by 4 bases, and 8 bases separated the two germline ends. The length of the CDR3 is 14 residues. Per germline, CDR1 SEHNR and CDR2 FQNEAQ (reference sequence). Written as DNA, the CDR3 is TGTGCCAGCAGCTTAGGTAATCGTTACAATGAGCAGTTCTTC. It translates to CASSLGNRYNEQFF.

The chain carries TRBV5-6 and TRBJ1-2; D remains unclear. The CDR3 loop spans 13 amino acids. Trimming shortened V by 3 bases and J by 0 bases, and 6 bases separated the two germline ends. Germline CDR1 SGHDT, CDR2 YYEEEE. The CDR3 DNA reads TGTGCCAGCAGCTCCATCACTAACTATGGCTACACCTTC. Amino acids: CASSSITNYGYTF. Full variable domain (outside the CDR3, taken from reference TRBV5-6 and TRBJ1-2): DAGVTQSPTHLIKTRGQQVTLRCSPKSGHDTVSWYQQALGQGPQFIFQYYEEEERQRGNFPDRFSGHQFPNYSSELNVNALLLGDSALYLCASSSITNYGYTFGSGTRLTVV.

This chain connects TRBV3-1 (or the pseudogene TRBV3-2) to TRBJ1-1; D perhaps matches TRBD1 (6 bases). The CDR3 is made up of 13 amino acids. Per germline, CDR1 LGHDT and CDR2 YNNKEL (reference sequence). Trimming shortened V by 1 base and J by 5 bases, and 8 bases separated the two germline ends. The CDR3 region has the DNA TGTGCCAGCAGCCAAGTGACAGGTACTGAAGCTTTCTTT. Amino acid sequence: CASSQVTGTEAFF.

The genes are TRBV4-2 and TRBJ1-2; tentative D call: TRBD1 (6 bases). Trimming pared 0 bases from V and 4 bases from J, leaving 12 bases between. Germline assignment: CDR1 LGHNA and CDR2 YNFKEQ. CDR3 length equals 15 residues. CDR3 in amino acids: CASSQDPTGLYGYTF. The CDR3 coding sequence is TGTGCCAGCAGCCAAGATCCGACAGGACTCTATGGCTACACCTTC.

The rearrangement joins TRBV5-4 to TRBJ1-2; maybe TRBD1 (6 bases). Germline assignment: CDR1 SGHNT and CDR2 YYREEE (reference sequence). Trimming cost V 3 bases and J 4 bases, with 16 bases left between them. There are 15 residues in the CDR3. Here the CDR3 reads CASSSAGGQTYGYTF. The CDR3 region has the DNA TGTGCCAGCAGCTCGGCGGGGGGCCAAACCTATGGCTACACCTTC.